One and the same sample provided the 25 T cell receptor beta chains below, sequenced in a study of control samples from healthy donors and cancer patients. The protocol was immunoSEQ multiplex PCR, while the TCRdb copy is restricted to in-frame clones and leaves out a portion. Of 150,000 or so clones in the sample, 88% were seen once. The sequenced sample was blood. Receptors originate from a woman aged 25 to 39 in good health.

The chain recombines TRBV24-1 with TRBJ2-7; TRBD1 agrees at 7 bases. The CDR3 runs 12 residues. Germline loops: CDR1 KGHDR, CDR2 SFDVKD. Trimming at V came to 5 bases and at J to 5 bases, leaving 2 bases not matched to a gene. As DNA, the CDR3 is TGTGCCACCAGTGGGACAGGCGACGAGCAGTACTTC. It is translated as CATSGTGDEQYF.

This clone was seen more than once but under ten times. This chain joins TRBV9 and TRBJ1-1; no reliable D call. The ends were cut back, 0 bases at V and 4 bases at J, with 13 bases in the middle. CDR1 is SGDLS, CDR2 YYNGEE, per germline. The CDR3 covers 15 residues. The CDR3 DNA reads as TGTGCCAGCAGCGTAGCTAGTGGCCCCGGCACTGAAGCTTTCTTT. This gives the protein CASSVASGPGTEAFF. Full variable domain (outside the CDR3, taken from reference TRBV9 and TRBJ1-1): DSGVTQTPKHLITATGQRVTLRCSPRSGDLSVYWYQQSLDQGLQFLIQYYNGEERAKGNILERFSAQQFPDLHSELNLSSLELGDSALYFCASSVASGPGTEAFFGQGTRLTVV.

CDR3: CASSMGQGAPNQPQHF. CDR3 nucleotides: TGTGCCAGTAGTATGGGACAGGGGGCCCCCAATCAGCCCCAGCATTTT. This sequence joins TRBV19 and TRBJ1-5; 12 bases line up with TRBD1. This CDR3 spans 16 amino acids. Germline lookup yields CDR1 LNHDA and CDR2 SQIVND (reference sequence). V lost 3 bases and J lost 3; bases outside the gene matches: 3.

The CDR3 DNA follows: TGTGCCAGCAGTGCCGGGACAGGAAGTGAAAAACTGTTTTTT. Amino acid sequence: CASSAGTGSEKLFF. The chain employs TRBV25-1 and TRBJ1-4; 8 bases fit TRBD1. From germline, CDR1 is MGHDK and CDR2 SYGVNS. The CDR3 is 14 amino acids. V dropped 4 bases and J dropped 7; count of bases not matched to a gene: 5.

This clone was found once. V usage is TRBV25-1 and J usage is TRBJ1-1; D is ambiguous. The CDR3 totals 13 residues. V gave up 11 bases and J gave up 5 bases, with 18 bases separating them. CDR1 and CDR2 from the germline V gene are MGHDK and SYGVNS. CDR3 in amino acids: CASLGLRTTEAFF. The DNA for the CDR3 is TGTGCCTCACTCGGGCTACGAACAACTGAAGCTTTCTTT. The whole variable domain, filled in from reference TRBV25-1 and TRBJ1-1, reads EADIYQTPRYLVIGTGKKITLECSQTMGHDKMYWYQQDPGMELHLIHYSYGVNSTEKGDLSSESTVSRIRTEHFPLTLESARPSHTSQYLCASLGLRTTEAFFGQGTRLTVV.

This clone was observed a single time. The chain has TRBV5-5 and TRBJ2-4, with unresolved D. The V end was cut by 4 bases, the J end by 12 bases, with 17 bases between. CDR3 size: 13 residues. The germline gives CDR1 SGHKS, CDR2 YYEKEE (reference sequence). The CDR3 DNA follows: TGTGCCAGCAGCCCACTACCAGGCAGCGATCAGTACTTC. This translates into CASSPLPGSDQYF.

The gene calls are TRBV14 and TRBJ2-5; D gene uncertain. The CDR3 consists of 17 residues. CDR1 and CDR2 (germline): SGHDN, FVKESK. Trimming took 2 bases from V and 2 from J, leaving 18 bases between them. The CDR3 bases are TGTGCCAGCAGCCAATCTCGCGCGAATAGTATTCAAGAGACCCAGTACTTC. Amino acids: CASSQSRANSIQETQYF.

The chain couples TRBV7-6 to TRBJ1-1; 9 nucleotides match TRBD1. The CDR3 consists of 16 residues. The ends lost 2 bases at V and 3 bases at J; junction bases unmatched: 7. Germline-derived CDR1 and CDR2 are SGHVS and FNYEAQ. The CDR3 DNA follows: TGTGCCAGCAGCTTAATGGGACAGGGCGCAGACACTGAAGCTTTCTTT. This encodes CASSLMGQGADTEAFF.

The CDR3 is CASSFEGGNIQYF. DNA for the CDR3: TGTGCCAGCAGCTTCGAGGGAGGAAACATTCAGTACTTC. The chain links TRBV7-2 to TRBJ2-4; a possible D gene is TRBD2 (6 bases). V was clipped by 3 bases and J by 6 bases, with 9 bases between them. The CDR3 is 13 residues long. Germline V CDR1 and CDR2: SGHTA, FQGNSA.

The chain has TRBV27 and TRBJ2-1, with unresolved D. Germline loops: CDR1 MNHEY, CDR2 SMNVEV (reference sequence). Trimming removed 7 bases from V and 5 bases from J, with 6 bases in between. This CDR3 is built from 11 residues. CDR3 sequence: CASMQDNEQFF. CDR3 sequence (DNA): TGTGCCAGCATGCAGGACAATGAGCAGTTCTTC.

This chain uses TRBV7-2 with TRBJ2-7, with TRBD2 matching 7 bases. Looked up from germline, CDR1 is SGHTA and CDR2 is FQGNSA. This CDR3 region has 13 residues. The ends lost 5 bases at V and 6 bases at J; junction bases unmatched: 7. The CDR3 nucleotides are TGTGCCAGCAGCACAGGACTAGTGGGCGAGCAGTACTTC. Translation: CASSTGLVGEQYF.

The V gene is TRBV7-9, the J gene TRBJ2-5; 7 bases match TRBD2. The CDR3 has 16 residues. Germline V lookup: CDR1 SEHNR, CDR2 FQNEAQ (reference sequence). The V segment lost 5 bases and the J segment 4 bases; nucleotides outside the gene matches: 13. CDR3 residues: CASSTKTSPRGETQYF. The CDR3 DNA sequence: TGTGCCAGCAGCACTAAGACTAGCCCTAGGGGAGAGACCCAGTACTTC.

The chain joins TRBV5-4 to TRBJ2-2; TRBD1 might be the D (6 bases). The CDR3 covers 14 residues. Per the germline V gene, CDR1 is SGHNT and CDR2 is YYREEE (reference sequence). The V end lost 0 bases, the J end lost 5 bases, and 8 bases lay between the germline ends. CDR3 sequence: CASSLGQGTGELFF. The CDR3 nucleotides read TGTGCCAGCAGCTTGGGGCAGGGGACCGGGGAGCTGTTTTTT.

The rearrangement uses TRBV4-1 and TRBJ2-7; D might be TRBD1 (5 bases). Between the trimmed V and J ends, which lost 1 base and 5 bases, there was a span of 15 bases. CDR1 and CDR2 (germline): MGHRA, YSYEKL. The CDR3 loop spans 15 amino acids. This CDR3 is CASSQVAGPGDEQYV. DNA for the CDR3: TGCGCCAGCAGCCAAGTCGCAGGGCCTGGGGACGAGCAGTACGTC.

This chain connects TRBV19 to TRBJ2-7, with D possibly TRBD2 on 6 matching bases. CDR3 length: 15 amino acids. Germline V gene data show CDR1 as LNHDA and CDR2 as SQIVND (reference sequence). Trimming took off 4 bases at V and 2 bases at J, with 15 bases between the two ends. CDR3 nucleotide sequence: TGTGCCAGTAGTAATTCCGGGACTTCTCCCTACGAGCAGTACTTC. Encoded protein: CASSNSGTSPYEQYF. Combining the CDR3 with reference TRBV19 and TRBJ2-7 gives the whole variable domain DGGITQSPKYLFRKEGQNVTLSCEQNLNHDAMYWYRQDPGQGLRLIYYSQIVNDFQKGDIAEGYSVSREKKESFPLTVTSAQKNPTAFYLCASSNSGTSPYEQYFGPGTRLTVT.

This chain connects TRBV5-1 to TRBJ2-1; D gene ambiguous. CDR1 and CDR2 (germline): SGHRS, YFSETQ. This CDR3 spans 13 amino acids. The ends were cut back, 1 base at V and 5 bases at J, with 7 bases in the middle. CDR3 sequence: CASSLFVDNEQFF. CDR3 sequence (DNA): TGCGCCAGCAGCTTGTTCGTAGACAATGAGCAGTTCTTC. Based on the CDR3 plus reference TRBV5-1 and TRBJ2-1, the full variable domain is KAGVTQTPRYLIKTRGQQVTLSCSPISGHRSVSWYQQTPGQGLQFLFEYFSETQRNKGNFPGRFSGRQFSNSRSEMNVSTLELGDSALYLCASSLFVDNEQFFGPGTRLTVL.

The chain couples TRBV7-6 to TRBJ1-1; D is undetermined. Germline V gives CDR1 SGHVS, CDR2 FNYEAQ. The CDR3 extends over 11 amino acids. Trimming left V 8 bases short and J 4 bases short, with 8 bases between. The CDR3 sequence is CASAVGTEAFF. In nucleotides, the CDR3 is TGTGCCAGCGCAGTGGGCACTGAAGCTTTCTTT.

This clone was counted between two and nine times. V and J are TRBV2 and TRBJ2-7, with 10 bases aligning to TRBD2. CDR3 size: 14 residues. Germline V CDR1 and CDR2: SNHLY, FYNNEI. Trimming at V came to 7 bases and at J to 2 bases, leaving 5 bases not matched to a gene. CDR3 coding DNA: TGTGCCAGCAACCCTAGCGGGAGTACCTACGAGCAGTACTTC. It translates to CASNPSGSTYEQYF.

The chain is built from TRBV3-1 (or the pseudogene TRBV3-2) and TRBJ2-2, with 9 bases fitting TRBD1. V shed 6 bases and J 4 bases; nucleotides not matched to a gene: 9. CDR1 is LGHDT, CDR2 YNNKEL, per germline (reference sequence). There are 16 residues in the CDR3. The DNA for the CDR3 is TGTGCCAGCAGAAATGACAGGGGGGGAAGCACCGGGGAGCTGTTTTTT. Its protein product is CASRNDRGGSTGELFF.

The chain has TRBV15 and TRBJ1-1; the match to TRBD1 covers 7 bases. Germline-derived CDR1 and CDR2 are LNHNV and YYDKDF (reference sequence). The ends lost 0 bases at V and 1 base at J; junction bases unmatched: 17. The CDR3 totals 20 residues. The CDR3 region has the DNA TGTGCCACCAGCAGAGATCAGGGCACAGGGGCCACATTTAAGAACACTGAAGCTTTCTTT. This translates into CATSRDQGTGATFKNTEAFF.

The CDR3: CASSPGQGLGGYTF. CDR3 nucleotides: TGTGCCAGCAGCCCTGGACAGGGCTTAGGGGGCTACACCTTC. This sequence joins TRBV5-5 and TRBJ1-2; 8 bases are shared with TRBD1. Trimming removed 4 bases from V and 8 bases from J; junction bases left unmatched: 10. Per germline, CDR1 SGHKS and CDR2 YYEKEE (reference sequence). There are 14 residues in the CDR3.

The chain combines TRBV2 with TRBJ2-1; 8 bases agree with TRBD2. The CDR3 extends over 15 amino acids. J was trimmed by 2 bases and V by 6 bases; bases with no gene match: 6. From germline, CDR1 is SNHLY and CDR2 FYNNEI. For the CDR3, the DNA is TGTGCCAGCAGGAAGCTTAGCGGGACCTACAATGAGCAGTTCTTC. Its translation: CASRKLSGTYNEQFF.

The gene calls are TRBV27 and TRBJ2-7; 7 bases match TRBD2. This CDR3 is built from 21 residues. Trimming took 0 bases from V and 0 from J; bases not matched to a gene: 20. Germline CDR1 reads MNHEY; CDR2 reads SMNVEV (reference sequence). CDR3 coding DNA: TGTGCCAGCAGTTTATCCGGGATTTGGCTAGCGGCGGGAATCAGCTCCTACGAGCAGTACGTC. It yields the protein CASSLSGIWLAAGISSYEQYV.

The chain couples TRBV6-5 to TRBJ2-5, with TRBD2 identical over 8 bases. CDR1 is MNHEY, CDR2 SVGAGI, per germline. This CDR3 region has 15 residues. V lost 8 bases, J lost 2 bases, and 10 bases stayed unmatched. The CDR3 DNA reads as TGTGCCAGCTCCGTCTTAGCGGGGAGTCAAGAGACCCAGTACTTC. Protein sequence: CASSVLAGSQETQYF.

This clone was observed a single time. The chain couples TRBV6-5 to TRBJ1-5; D uncertain. Germline loops: CDR1 MNHEY, CDR2 SVGAGI. There are 15 residues in the CDR3. Deletions cut 5 bases from V and 0 bases from J, with 11 bases between. In nucleotides, the CDR3 is TGTGCCAGCAGTCGAAGCGAAAATAGCAATCAGCCCCAGCATTTT. Translation: CASSRSENSNQPQHF.